These T cell receptor beta chains were read from a single sample in a study of blood T cell repertoires in COVID-19. Profiled with immunoSEQ multiplex PCR; TCRdb holds only in-frame clones, not every one. The sample consists of approximately 270,000 clones, 80% to 90% of them appearing once. Sequencing was done on a sample of PBMCs or T cells enriched from blood (not recorded which). Source of these receptors: a woman in her forties or fifties who had recovered from COVID-19. Each CDR3 is given with its conserved first and last residue. The D gene is left open where the match is weak. For some rows the clone size is stated as once, few or many, or as a class when expanded; others skip it.

cdr3_length	v_call	j_call	clone_size	d_call	cdr3_aa	cdr3_nt
12	TRBV7-2	TRBJ2-5	.	.	CASSLDRQTQYF	TGTGCCAGCAGCTTAGACAGGCAGACCCAGTACTTC
16	TRBV28	TRBJ1-1	.	TRBD1	CASSRRTGGARTEAFF	TGTGCCAGCAGCCGGAGGACAGGGGGCGCGAGGACTGAAGCTTTCTTT
16	TRBV2	TRBJ1-1	.	TRBD1	CASIRRTGASNTEAFF	TGTGCCAGCATACGTAGGACAGGGGCCTCGAACACTGAAGCTTTCTTT
14	TRBV3-1/TRBV3-2	TRBJ2-2	.	.	CASSQFRNTGELFF	TGTGCCAGCAGCCAATTCCGTAACACCGGGGAGCTGTTTTTT
13	TRBV9	TRBJ2-7	.	.	CASSRTSFYEQYF	TGTGCCAGCAGCCGTACCAGTTTTTACGAGCAGTACTTC
15	TRBV7-9	TRBJ2-1	once	TRBD1	CASSWGTGGYNEQFF	TGTGCCAGCAGCTGGGGGACAGGGGGTTACAATGAGCAGTTCTTC
16	TRBV7-9	TRBJ2-1	.	TRBD2	CASSYTSGRARNEQFF	TGTGCCAGCAGCTATACAAGCGGGAGGGCCCGGAATGAGCAGTTCTTC
15	TRBV15	TRBJ2-3	.	TRBD2	CATSRVGLATDTQYF	TGTGCCACCAGCAGAGTGGGACTAGCTACAGATACGCAGTATTTT
20	TRBV24-1	TRBJ2-1	.	TRBD2	CATSARPGQSFTSGRSEQFF	TGTGCCACCAGTGCCCGCCCGGGACAGTCCTTCACTAGCGGGAGGTCTGAGCAGTTCTTC
13	TRBV5-1	TRBJ1-2	once	TRBD1	CASSPGTGYGYTF	TGCGCCAGCAGCCCAGGGACAGGCTATGGCTACACCTTC
13	TRBV7-9	TRBJ2-5	.	.	CASSLGRGETQYF	TGTGCCAGCAGCTTAGGACGGGGAGAGACCCAGTACTTC
14	TRBV25-1	TRBJ2-7	.	TRBD1	CASSERGGLREQYF	TGTGCCAGCAGTGAACGAGGGGGCTTGCGGGAGCAGTACTTC
14	TRBV10-3	TRBJ1-2	once	.	CAISDHRVMEGYTF	TGTGCCATCAGTGACCACAGGGTAATGGAAGGCTACACCTTC
15	TRBV7-9	TRBJ2-3	once	TRBD1	CASRTGGGVFDTQYF	TGTGCCAGCAGAACAGGGGGTGGGGTTTTTGATACGCAGTATTTT
15	TRBV28	TRBJ2-7	.	.	CASSHYSERSYEQYF	TGTGCCAGCAGCCATTATTCAGAGAGGTCCTACGAGCAGTACTTC
14	TRBV30	TRBJ1-5	.	TRBD1	CAWSPGQGNQPQHF	TGTGCCTGGAGTCCGGGACAGGGGAATCAGCCCCAGCATTTT
19	TRBV5-1	TRBJ1-6	.	.	CASSLEPGHRSSYNSPLHF	TGCGCCAGCAGCTTGGAACCGGGACACCGGAGCTCCTATAATTCACCCCTCCACTTT
15	TRBV5-1	TRBJ2-1	.	TRBD2	CASSKTSGILNEQFF	TGCGCCAGCAGCAAGACTAGCGGGATCCTGAATGAGCAGTTCTTC
12	TRBV28	TRBJ2-2	.	.	CASRVDTGELFF	TGTGCCAGTAGAGTCGACACCGGGGAGCTGTTTTTT
17	TRBV14	TRBJ2-7	.	.	CASSQDRMGGTGAEQYF	TGTGCCAGCAGCCAAGATCGGATGGGGGGGACAGGTGCCGAGCAGTACTTC
19	TRBV4-1	TRBJ2-1	.	TRBD2	CASSQGGRLAGDDSKEQFF	TGCGCCAGCAGCCAAGGGGGCCGACTAGCGGGAGATGATTCTAAAGAGCAGTTCTTC
14	TRBV4-1	TRBJ2-1	.	TRBD1	CASSLGQGYNEQFF	TGCGCCAGCAGCCTGGGACAGGGCTACAATGAGCAGTTCTTC
14	TRBV10-3	TRBJ2-2	once	TRBD1	CAIRDRDSTGELFF	TGTGCCATCCGGGACAGGGACAGCACCGGGGAGCTGTTTTTT
16	TRBV6-5	TRBJ2-5	.	.	CASSYVATGEQETQYF	TGTGCCAGCAGTTACGTAGCAACGGGTGAACAAGAGACCCAGTACTTC
16	TRBV7-9	TRBJ2-1	.	TRBD2	CASSLHSSGYYNEQFF	TGTGCCAGCAGCTTACATAGTAGCGGGTATTACAATGAGCAGTTCTTC
14	TRBV3-1/TRBV3-2	TRBJ1-6	.	.	CASSDDGGRSPLHF	TGTGCCAGCAGCGATGACGGCGGCCGTTCACCCCTCCACTTT
16	TRBV19	TRBJ2-2	.	TRBD1	CASSGRPGQFGGELFF	TGTGCCAGTAGTGGACGGCCGGGACAGTTCGGCGGGGAGCTGTTTTTT
17	TRBV28	TRBJ1-5	.	.	CASTPTIIWGDRQPQHF	TGTGCCAGCACCCCAACCATAATCTGGGGCGACAGGCAGCCCCAGCATTTT
15	TRBV28	TRBJ2-7	.	TRBD2	CASSSRLASSYEQYF	TGTGCCAGCAGTTCCCGACTAGCGAGCTCCTACGAGCAGTACTTC
11	TRBV27	TRBJ2-7	.	.	CASSSSYEQYF	TGTGCCAGCAGTTCGTCCTACGAGCAGTACTTC
16	TRBV15	TRBJ2-1	.	TRBD1	CATSRTGTESYNEQFF	TGTGCCACCAGCAGGACCGGGACAGAGTCCTACAATGAGCAGTTCTTC
11	TRBV28	TRBJ2-1	.	TRBD2	CASSPRGVRFF	TGTGCCAGCAGTCCCCGGGGGGTACGGTTCTTC
15	TRBV24-1	TRBJ1-5	.	.	CAGGSPGGDDQPQHF	TGTGCCGGGGGGAGTCCGGGGGGGGATGATCAGCCCCAGCATTTT
14	TRBV15	TRBJ2-1	.	.	CATSSGSAYNEQFF	TGTGCCACCAGCAGCGGGAGCGCATACAATGAGCAGTTCTTC
15	TRBV7-7	TRBJ1-1	.	.	CASSPHPGQFTEAFF	TGTGCTAGCAGCCCCCATCCCGGACAGTTCACTGAAGCTTTCTTT
13	TRBV10-3	TRBJ2-7	.	.	CAISDRQNYEQYF	TGTGCCATCAGTGATCGACAGAACTACGAGCAGTACTTC
15	TRBV28	TRBJ1-1	.	.	CASSSPTRPNTEAFF	TGTGCCAGCAGTTCCCCGACACGCCCGAACACTGAAGCTTTCTTT
14	TRBV28	TRBJ1-1	.	TRBD1	CASSLTGTGTEAFF	TGTGCCAGCAGTTTGACCGGGACAGGGACTGAAGCTTTCTTT
16	TRBV13	TRBJ2-7	.	.	CASSLESGHLPREQYF	TGTGCCAGCAGCTTAGAAAGTGGACACCTCCCTAGAGAGCAGTACTTC
16	TRBV27	TRBJ1-5	.	.	CASSFRMGGSNQPQHF	TGTGCCAGCAGTTTCCGAATGGGGGGAAGCAATCAGCCCCAGCATTTT
17	TRBV10-3	TRBJ1-3	.	.	CAISLDPAAISGNTIYF	TGTGCCATCAGTCTAGATCCGGCAGCCATCTCTGGAAACACCATATATTTT
14	TRBV7-9	TRBJ1-2	.	TRBD1	CASSADRAAWGYTF	TGTGCCAGCAGTGCCGACAGGGCGGCGTGGGGCTACACCTTC
15	TRBV7-6	TRBJ2-1	.	TRBD2	CASSSGLAGGGEQFF	TGTGCCAGCAGCTCGGGACTAGCGGGAGGGGGTGAGCAGTTCTTC
16	TRBV9	TRBJ2-2	few	TRBD2	CASSVGRTSGPGELFF	TGTGCCAGCAGCGTAGGAAGGACTAGCGGACCCGGGGAGCTGTTTTTT
12	TRBV2	TRBJ1-5	.	.	CASSDRDQPQHF	TGTGCCAGCAGTGACAGGGATCAGCCCCAGCATTTT
14	TRBV28	TRBJ2-1	.	.	CASSFPSGGDEQFF	TGTGCCAGCAGTTTCCCCAGTGGGGGCGATGAGCAGTTCTTC
15	TRBV7-8	TRBJ1-5	.	.	CASSSTGLGYQPQHF	TGTGCCAGCAGCTCAACAGGGTTAGGCTATCAGCCCCAGCATTTT
15	TRBV13	TRBJ2-2	.	.	CASREGGDYTGELFF	TGTGCCAGCAGAGAAGGGGGGGACTACACCGGGGAGCTGTTTTTT
16	TRBV4-1	TRBJ2-1	.	.	CASSQDETRTYNEQFF	TGCGCCAGCAGCCAAGACGAGACTAGAACCTACAATGAGCAGTTCTTC
16	TRBV3-1/TRBV3-2	TRBJ1-1	.	TRBD1	CASSPYSEQGGTEAFF	TGTGCCAGCAGCCCATATTCAGAACAGGGGGGCACTGAAGCTTTCTTT
14	TRBV5-1	TRBJ2-2	few	TRBD1	CASSDRGRTGELFF	TGCGCCAGCAGCGACAGGGGGCGCACCGGGGAGCTGTTTTTT
19	TRBV28	TRBJ2-3	.	TRBD2	CASSLGAAGGAGGTDTQYF	TGTGCCAGCAGTTTAGGTGCAGCGGGAGGGGCCGGGGGCACAGATACGCAGTATTTT
15	TRBV5-1	TRBJ1-6	.	TRBD1	CASSSQTGGNSPLHF	TGCGCCAGCAGCTCCCAGACAGGGGGGAATTCACCCCTCCACTTT
13	TRBV28	TRBJ1-4	.	.	CASSTGAPDRLFF	TGTGCCAGCAGTACCGGAGCGCCAGATCGACTGTTTTTT
18	TRBV12-5	TRBJ1-2	.	TRBD1	CASGLVSTGASNYYGYTF	TGTGCTAGTGGTTTGGTATCAACAGGGGCGTCTAACTATTATGGCTACACCTTC